These 32 T cell receptor beta chains were sequenced from one sample in a study of post-analysis software for immune sequencing data. The TCR beta cDNA libraries carried unique molecular identifiers. TCRdb recomputed calls from the PCR reads with MiXCR, one row per CDR3 protein. The sample contains hundreds of thousands of distinct CDR3 sequences, about 50% of which appear only once. Study-wide results and caveats: Controls had lower frequencies than patients of five TRBV segments, which included TRBV5-6, TRBV5-1 and TRBV20-1.

Which antigens these TCRs recognize remains unknown. Sequenced material: blood. These receptors all stem from a girl aged 10 to 17 with multiple sclerosis.

This clonotype was counted between two and nine times. The chain carries TRBV27 and TRBJ2-1, with D perhaps TRBD1 (7 bases). The germline V gene has CDR1 MNHEY and CDR2 SMNVEV (reference sequence). CDR3 size: 13 residues. V was cut by 6 bases and J by 12 bases, with 18 bases left in between. The CDR3 protein is CASRMWGDRGQFF. CDR3 in DNA: TGTGCCAGCAGGATGTGGGGGGACAGAGGGCAGTTCTTC.

This sequence joins TRBV20-1 and TRBJ2-3; D remains unclear. Trimming pared 1 base from V and 5 bases from J, leaving 7 bases between. This CDR3 contains 12 residues. CDR1 is DFQATT and CDR2 is SNEGSKA in the germline V gene (reference sequence). The CDR3 loop is CSARASLDTQYF. CDR3 DNA: TGCAGTGCTAGAGCCTCCCTAGATACGCAGTATTTT.

This clonotype has a handful of counts. This chain joins TRBV6-5 and TRBJ1-1; 10 nucleotides align to TRBD1. Germline V gene lookup returns CDR1 MNHEY and CDR2 SVGAGI. Germline trimming cut 2 bases from V and 4 bases from J; bases unmatched to any gene: 1. CDR3 size: 14 residues. The CDR3 here is CASSYGTGVTEAFF. DNA of the CDR3: TGTGCCAGCAGTTACGGGACAGGGGTCACTGAAGCTTTCTTT.

This clonotype occurred a few times. V and J are TRBV5-5 and TRBJ2-5, with D perhaps matching TRBD2 (6 bases). The CDR3 extends over 15 amino acids. Germline assignment: CDR1 SGHKS and CDR2 YYEKEE (reference sequence). V lost 0 bases and J lost 2, with 11 bases in between. As DNA, the CDR3 is TGTGCCAGCAGCTTGGTGGTGGGGAGGCAAGAGACCCAGTACTTC. Translating gives CASSLVVGRQETQYF.

The chain couples TRBV21-1 to TRBJ1-5; the table's D gene call, TRBD1, was not cross checked with the DNA. TRBV21-1 is an annotated pseudogene. The CDR3 runs 18 residues. The CDR3 is CASSPRDREFYSNQPQHF. In nucleotides, the CDR3 is TGTGCCAGCAGTCCCCGGGACAGGGAATTCTATAGCAATCAGCCCCAGCATTTT.

This clonotype was counted a few times. This chain uses TRBV29-1 with TRBJ1-2; no definite D call. The CDR3 runs to 12 residues. The V gene's germline CDR1 is SQVTM and CDR2 ANQGSEA. Trimming stripped 3 bases from V and 4 bases from J, with 9 bases between. CDR3 coding DNA: TGCAGCGTTGACCGTCGTAGCTATGGCTACACCTTC. Amino acid sequence: CSVDRRSYGYTF.

This chain uses TRBV3-1 with TRBJ2-7, with 7 bases aligning to TRBD1. Germline CDR1 and CDR2: LGHDT and YNNKEL (reference sequence). The V and J ends lost 0 bases and 1 base, in that order; junction bases with no gene match: 9. CDR3 size: 17 residues. For the CDR3, the DNA is TGTGCCAGCAGCCAAGATGAAGTCGGCAGGGGGTCCTACGAGCAGTACTTC. Translating gives CASSQDEVGRGSYEQYF.

The V call is TRBV7-9, the J call TRBJ2-3, with TRBD1 matching 9 bases. Germline-derived CDR1 and CDR2 are SEHNR and FQNEAQ (reference sequence). Unmatched junction bases numbered 6, after V lost 5 bases and J lost 0 bases. CDR3 length: 16 amino acids. The CDR3 region is CASSPRDRVSTDTQYF. CDR3 coding DNA: TGTGCCAGCAGCCCCAGGGACAGGGTTAGCACAGATACGCAGTATTTT.

Only a few counts were recorded for this clonotype. The chain joins TRBV10-3 to TRBJ1-2; D is possibly TRBD1 (5 bases). Germline CDR1 reads ENHRY; CDR2 reads SYGVKD. The CDR3 is 13 amino acids. V shed 6 bases and J shed 2 bases, with 10 bases lying between them. The CDR3 bases are TGTGCCATCAGCGCAGGGAAGAACTATGGCTACACCTTC. This translates into CAISAGKNYGYTF.

The chain uses TRBV20-1 and TRBJ2-1; TRBD2 matches 9 bases. The V segment lost 3 bases and the J segment 5 bases; nucleotides outside the gene matches: 14. CDR1 is DFQATT and CDR2 is SNEGSKA in the germline V gene (reference sequence). The CDR3 is 17 residues long. Here the CDR3 reads CSARLAGGPLQNNEQFF. As DNA, the CDR3 is TGCAGTGCTAGGCTTGCGGGAGGGCCTTTGCAAAACAATGAGCAGTTCTTC.

V gene TRBV6-5 combines with J gene TRBJ2-1; 7 bases match TRBD1. The DNA matches TRBJ2-7 better at its end, which makes the J call doubtful. This CDR3 spans 15 amino acids. Per germline, CDR1 MNHEY and CDR2 SVGAGI. CDR3 region: CASSEQGIRSYEQYF. The CDR3 DNA sequence: TGTGCCAGCAGTGAACAGGGGATTCGCTCCTACGAGCAGTACTTC.

This clonotype occurred a few times. This sequence joins TRBV7-3 and TRBJ2-1; 9 positions agree with TRBD1. This CDR3 has 17 residues. V was pared by 5 bases and J by 4 bases, with 12 bases of the junction left unmatched. Looked up from germline, CDR1 is SGHTA and CDR2 is FQGTGA. CDR3 DNA: TGTGCCAGCAGCCAACAGGGGGCCAACCTTAATTACAATGAGCAGTTCTTC. Encoded protein: CASSQQGANLNYNEQFF.

This clonotype has just a few counts. The chain has TRBV29-1 and TRBJ2-3; D not certain. With 5 bases removed from V and 5 bases from J, the gap between germline ends came to 8 bases. CDR3 length: 11 residues. Looked up from germline, CDR1 is SQVTM and CDR2 is ANQGSEA. As DNA, the CDR3 is TGCAGCGTTTCACTTGGAGATACGCAGTATTTT. Residues: CSVSLGDTQYF.

The table lists this clonotype with a few counts. The chain couples TRBV6-5 to TRBJ2-7; TRBD1 agrees at 7 bases. The CDR3 spans 13 residues. Losses at the gene ends were 8 bases for V and 6 bases for J; bases not matched to a gene: 10. Germline V CDR1 and CDR2: MNHEY, SVGAGI. CDR3 coding DNA: TGTGCCAGCGGGCTGGGGACAGTGAGCGAGCAGTACTTC. Translation gives CASGLGTVSEQYF.

The V call is TRBV30, the J call TRBJ2-1; no reliable D call. The germline CDR1 and CDR2 sequences are GTSNPN and SVGIG (reference sequence). The CDR3 spans 14 residues. Trimming left V 1 base short and J 0 bases short, with 7 bases between. The CDR3 spells CAWSALSSYNEQFF. The CDR3 nucleotides read TGTGCCTGGAGTGCCCTGAGCTCCTACAATGAGCAGTTCTTC. Full variable domain (outside the CDR3, taken from reference TRBV30 and TRBJ2-1): SQTIHQWPATLVQPVGSPLSLECTVEGTSNPNLYWYRQAAGRGLQLLFYSVGIGQISSEVPQNLSASRPQDRQFILSSKKLLLSDSGFYLCAWSALSSYNEQFFGPGTRLTVL.

This clonotype was counted between two and nine times. The CDR3 loop is CASSLVATELLYGYTF. Written as DNA, the CDR3 is TGTGCCAGCAGCTTAGTTGCGACAGAACTCCTCTATGGCTACACCTTC. The V call is TRBV7-2, the J call TRBJ1-2; D might be TRBD1 (5 bases). CDR1 and CDR2 (germline): SGHTA, FQGNSA. The CDR3 has 16 residues. The germline V and J ends were trimmed by 1 base and 4 bases, with 16 bases remaining between them.

This clonotype has just a few counts. V is TRBV4-1 and J is TRBJ2-5; TRBD2 matches 9 bases. The J segment lost 5 bases and the V segment lost 0 bases, leaving 13 bases of the junction unmatched. The CDR3 spans 18 residues. Germline CDR1 and CDR2: MGHRA and YSYEKL. CDR3 sequence reads: CASSQDSVLAGVVETQYF. The CDR3 DNA follows: TGCGCCAGCAGCCAAGATTCTGTTTTAGCGGGAGTGGTGGAGACCCAGTACTTC.

This clonotype appeared a few times. The chain employs TRBV28 and TRBJ1-2, with D maybe TRBD1 (5 bases). V was shortened by 4 bases and J by 2 bases, with 17 bases between the two germline ends. The CDR3 runs 16 residues. Germline V gives CDR1 MDHEN, CDR2 SYDVKM. The CDR3 loop reads CASSSTPGTENYGYTF. The CDR3 coding sequence is TGTGCCAGCAGTTCTACCCCCGGGACGGAGAACTATGGCTACACCTTC.

The chain couples TRBV13 to TRBJ2-7; possibly TRBD2 for D (6 bases). V was pared by 0 bases and J by 5 bases, with 8 bases between. This CDR3 region has 13 residues. Germline V gene lookup returns CDR1 PRHDT and CDR2 FYEKMQ (reference sequence). The DNA for the CDR3 is TGTGCCAGCAGCTTAGGGGGAGGTCACGAGCAGTACTTC. Translating gives CASSLGGGHEQYF.

This chain links TRBV7-9 with TRBJ2-1; TRBD2 aligns across 7 bases. The germline CDR1 and CDR2 sequences are SEHNR and FQNEAQ (reference sequence). CDR3 length: 15 residues. The ends lost 1 base at V and 8 bases at J; junction bases unmatched: 8. The CDR3 loop is CASSLEGRASDEQFF. The CDR3 nucleotides are TGTGCCAGCAGCTTAGAAGGGAGGGCCAGTGATGAGCAGTTCTTC.

Note on this clonotype: One end of the junction fails to match germline, which may point to a read error. The chain recombines TRBV7-3 with TRBJ2-5, with 10 bases matching TRBD2. The CDR3 totals 16 residues. Germline CDR1 SGHTA, CDR2 FQGTGA. CDR3: CANSLTPSGSGETQYF. CDR3 DNA sequence: TGTGCCAACAGCTTAACGCCTAGCGGGAGCGGGGAGACCCAGTACTTC.

This clonotype appeared a few times. The V and J genes are TRBV20-1 and TRBJ2-5; 9 bases match TRBD1. The J call is doubtful: the DNA matches TRBJ2-7 better. Germline lookup yields CDR1 DFQATT and CDR2 SNEGSKA (reference sequence). This CDR3 has 14 amino acids. CDR3 region: CSARGQGNIHEQYF. The CDR3 DNA is TGCAGTGCTAGGGGACAGGGCAACATCCACGAGCAGTACTTC.

This sequence joins TRBV20-1 and TRBJ2-1; weak D call: TRBD2 (5 bases). CDR3 size: 15 residues. V lost 1 base and J lost 4, with 14 bases in between. Germline CDR1 DFQATT, CDR2 SNEGSKA (reference sequence). The CDR3 loop reads CSARGFRTGYNEQFF. CDR3 sequence (DNA): TGCAGTGCTAGAGGATTTAGGACGGGATACAATGAGCAGTTCTTC.

This sequence joins TRBV20-1 and TRBJ2-1, with 10 bases aligning to TRBD2. Germline trimming cut 5 bases from V and 4 bases from J; bases unmatched to any gene: 8. In germline, CDR1 is DFQATT, CDR2 SNEGSKA (reference sequence). The CDR3 totals 15 residues. CDR3 DNA sequence: TGCAGTGCTGCCTCGCTAGCGGGAGATTACAATGAGCAGTTCTTC. Translation: CSAASLAGDYNEQFF.

A note on this clonotype: Germline is not matched at one junction end, which may reflect a read error. The V gene is TRBV14, the J gene TRBJ2-7; D perhaps matches TRBD2 (5 bases). Germline lookup yields CDR1 SGHDN and CDR2 FVKESK. The CDR3 is 13 residues long. This CDR3 is CANSRTGPYEQYF. In DNA, the CDR3 is TGTGCCAACAGCCGGACTGGACCCTACGAGCAGTACTTC.

The rearrangement joins TRBV29-1 to TRBJ2-4; weak D call: TRBD1 (5 bases). The germline V gene encodes CDR1 SQVTM and CDR2 ANQGSEA. CDR3 size: 13 residues. V lost 2 bases, J lost 13 bases, and 18 bases lay in between. As DNA, the CDR3 is TGCAGCGTTGAAACAGGATCTACAGGAGAGCAGTACTTC. Protein product: CSVETGSTGEQYF. The whole variable domain, remainder taken from reference TRBV29-1 and TRBJ2-4, is SAVISQKPSRDICQRGTSLTIQCQVDSQVTMMFWYRQQPGQSLTLIATANQGSEATYESGFVIDKFPISRPNLTFSTLTVSNMSPEDSSIYLCSVETGSTGEQYFGAGTRLSVL.

This chain uses TRBV12-3 or TRBV12-4 with TRBJ1-2, with D possibly being TRBD1 (6 bases). CDR3 length: 15 residues. Trimming took 8 bases from V and 3 from J, leaving 19 bases between them. CDR3 protein: CASRPRNREDYGYTF. The CDR3 region has the DNA TGTGCCAGCCGGCCCCGAAACAGGGAGGACTATGGCTACACCTTC.

J is TRBJ2-5 and V is TRBV6-5; TRBD2 is a possible D gene (6 bases). This CDR3 comprises 15 residues. V shed 2 bases and J shed 2 bases, with 12 bases lying between them. CDR1 is MNHEY, CDR2 SVGAGI, per germline. The CDR3: CASSYTGGDQETQYF. The CDR3 region has the DNA TGTGCCAGCAGTTACACTGGCGGGGATCAAGAGACCCAGTACTTC.

This clonotype was seen a single time. The chain is built from TRBV4-1 and TRBJ1-2; D call uncertain. Trimming cost V 2 bases and J 3 bases, with 4 bases left between them. The germline CDR1 and CDR2 sequences are MGHRA and YSYEKL. This CDR3 comprises 12 residues. CDR3 DNA: TGCGCCAGCAGCCAAAGTCACTATGGCTACACCTTC. It translates to CASSQSHYGYTF.

The gene calls are TRBV29-1 and TRBJ1-1; D is undetermined. V was pared by 4 bases and J by 7 bases, with 16 bases between. The CDR3 runs to 13 residues. CDR1 is SQVTM, CDR2 ANQGSEA, per germline. In DNA form, the CDR3 reads TGCAGCGTTGCCTTCGCGCAACTGGATGAAGCTTTCTTT. It yields the protein CSVAFAQLDEAFF.

The V gene is TRBV6-1, the J gene TRBJ2-1; TRBD1 aligns across 9 bases. J gave up 9 bases and V 6 bases, and 9 bases lay outside the gene matches. The CDR3 spans 14 residues. CDR1 is MNHNS, CDR2 SASEGT, per germline. The CDR3 loop reads CASSRDRALGEQFF. Written as DNA, the CDR3 is TGTGCCAGCAGCCGGGACAGGGCTCTGGGTGAGCAGTTCTTC.

The CDR3 DNA is TGTGCCAGCAGTGAAAGGGGTCAGCAGTTCTTC. Translating gives CASSERGQQFF. This chain connects TRBV6-1 to TRBJ2-1; tentatively, D is TRBD1 (5 bases). CDR1 is MNHNS, CDR2 SASEGT, per germline. This CDR3 has 11 residues. V lost 2 bases to trimming and J lost 11 bases, with 7 bases between them.